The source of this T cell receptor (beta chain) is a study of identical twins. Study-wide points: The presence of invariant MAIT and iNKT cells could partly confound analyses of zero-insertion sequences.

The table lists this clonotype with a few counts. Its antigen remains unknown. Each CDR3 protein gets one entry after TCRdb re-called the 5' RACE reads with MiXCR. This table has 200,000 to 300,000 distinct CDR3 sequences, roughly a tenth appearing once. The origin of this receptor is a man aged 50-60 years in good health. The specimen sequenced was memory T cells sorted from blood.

The CDR3 loop reads CASSPRSINYGYTF. The CDR3 region has the DNA TGTGCCAGCTCACCCCGGAGCATTAACTATGGCTACACCTTC. The chain links TRBV18 to TRBJ1-2; D not resolved. CDR1 is KGHSH and CDR2 is LQKENI in the germline V gene. The CDR3 runs 14 residues. V was pared by 3 bases and J by 1 base, with 9 bases between.